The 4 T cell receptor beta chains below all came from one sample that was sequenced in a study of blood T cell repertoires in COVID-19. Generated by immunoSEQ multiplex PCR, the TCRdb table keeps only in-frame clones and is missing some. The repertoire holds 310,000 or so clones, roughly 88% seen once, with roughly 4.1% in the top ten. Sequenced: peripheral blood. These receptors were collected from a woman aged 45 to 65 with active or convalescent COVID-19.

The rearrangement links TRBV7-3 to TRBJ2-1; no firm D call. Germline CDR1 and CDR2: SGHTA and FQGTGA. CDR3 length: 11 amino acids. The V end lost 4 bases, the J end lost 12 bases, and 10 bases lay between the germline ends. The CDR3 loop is CASSSGSGQFF. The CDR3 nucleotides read TGTGCCAGCAGCTCCGGTTCTGGGCAGTTCTTC.

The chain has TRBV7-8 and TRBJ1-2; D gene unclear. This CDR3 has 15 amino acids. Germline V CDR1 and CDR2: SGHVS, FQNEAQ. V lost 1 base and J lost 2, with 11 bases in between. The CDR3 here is CASSLEEGANYGYTF. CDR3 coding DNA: TGTGCCAGCAGCTTAGAGGAAGGAGCGAACTATGGCTACACCTTC.

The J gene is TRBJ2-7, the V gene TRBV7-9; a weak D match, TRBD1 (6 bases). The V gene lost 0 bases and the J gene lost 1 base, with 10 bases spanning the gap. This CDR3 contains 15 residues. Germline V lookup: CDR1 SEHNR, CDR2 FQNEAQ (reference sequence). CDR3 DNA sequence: TGTGCCAGCAGCTTAGCTGGGACACTGTCCTACGAGCAGTACTTC. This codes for CASSLAGTLSYEQYF.

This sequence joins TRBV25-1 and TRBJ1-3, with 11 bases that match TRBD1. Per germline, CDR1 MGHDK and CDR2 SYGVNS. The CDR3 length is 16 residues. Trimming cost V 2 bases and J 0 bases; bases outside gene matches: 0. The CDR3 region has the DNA TGTGCCAGCAGTGAAGGGACAGGGGGCTCTGGAAACACCATATATTTT. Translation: CASSEGTGGSGNTIYF.